This T cell receptor beta chain was identified during a study of cytotoxic CD8 clonotypes in ibrutinib-treated CLL. Looking at the study overall: Mean yields were 255,043 productive templates and around 98,000 productive rearrangements per sample. Study results and caveats: Patients showed higher baseline clonality than age-matched healthy donors, and it tracked circulating CD8+ T-cell counts. Clonality went up at the time of ibrutinib response, stayed stable in sustained remission, and later dropped back toward its baseline level at progression.

The method was immunoSEQ multiplex PCR; TCRdb's version includes in-frame clones alone and lacks a portion of them. The sample records 250,000 to 350,000 clones, roughly three quarters being singletons. As regards this clone: As yet, its antigen is unknown.

Sequencing was performed on PBMCs, taken at disease progression, from a patient treated with ibrutinib. The sequence came from a human donor with chronic lymphocytic leukemia.

The CDR3 sequence is CASRPPFGVNYGYTF. The DNA of the CDR3 is TGCGCCAGCCGACCCCCCTTCGGAGTTAACTATGGCTACACCTTC. This chain connects TRBV4-1 to TRBJ1-2; D not resolved. CDR1 and CDR2 (germline): MGHRA, YSYEKL. The CDR3 covers 15 residues. With 8 bases removed from V and 1 base from J, the gap between germline ends came to 17 bases.